This TCR beta chain originates from a study of shared clonotypes between healthy human individuals. Study findings and constraints: Exclusively blood specimens were collected; tissue repertoires likely differ.

The V end was cut by 5 bases, the J end by 5 bases, with 16 bases between. There are 14 residues in the CDR3. The germline V gene has CDR1 SGHRS and CDR2 YFSETQ. With respect to this clone: Its antigen is unknown.

How the authors handled the data: Junction-only sequences produced by ImmunoSEQ had no quality scores, so filtering differed. Method: immunoSEQ multiplex PCR; TCRdb's copy keeps in-frame clones and lacks some. V, J and clone size derive from that table, while D and trimming were established from the DNA sequence. Seen here are about 2.3 million clones, just over 90% observed once, and the top ten hold under 0.45%. The chain combines TRBV5-1 with TRBJ2-5; perhaps TRBD2 as D (6 bases). The sample taken for sequencing was naive CD4+ T cells from PBMCs. Documented subset: CD45RA+ positively selected. This receptor was obtained from a man in his late teens or twenties in good health. Some clones in this sample may be carry-over from other donors' samples. CDR3 region: CASSEPGAQETQYF. The CDR3 coding sequence is TGCGCCAGCAGTGAACCGGGAGCCCAGGAGACCCAGTACTTC.